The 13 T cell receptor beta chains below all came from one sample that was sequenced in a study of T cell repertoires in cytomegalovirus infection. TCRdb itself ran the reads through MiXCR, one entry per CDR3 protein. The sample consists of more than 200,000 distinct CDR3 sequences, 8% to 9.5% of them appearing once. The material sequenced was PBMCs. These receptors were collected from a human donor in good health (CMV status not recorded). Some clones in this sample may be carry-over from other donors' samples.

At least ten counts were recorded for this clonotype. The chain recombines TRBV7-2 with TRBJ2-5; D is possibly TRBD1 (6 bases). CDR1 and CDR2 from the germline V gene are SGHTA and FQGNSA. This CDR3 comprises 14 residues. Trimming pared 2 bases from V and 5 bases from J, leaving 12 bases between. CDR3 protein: CASSLLGALETQYF. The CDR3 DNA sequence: TGTGCCAGCAGCTTATTGGGGGCCTTGGAGACCCAGTACTTC.

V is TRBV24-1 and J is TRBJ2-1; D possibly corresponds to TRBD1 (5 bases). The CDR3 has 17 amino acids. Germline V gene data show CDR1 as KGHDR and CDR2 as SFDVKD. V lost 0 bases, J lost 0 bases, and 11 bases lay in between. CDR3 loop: CATSDLGAGRSYNEQFF. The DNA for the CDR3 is TGTGCCACCAGTGATTTGGGGGCTGGCCGCTCCTACAATGAGCAGTTCTTC.

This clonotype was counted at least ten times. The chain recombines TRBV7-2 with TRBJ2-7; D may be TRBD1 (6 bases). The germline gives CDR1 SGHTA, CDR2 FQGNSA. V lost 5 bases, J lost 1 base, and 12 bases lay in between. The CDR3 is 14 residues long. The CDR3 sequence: CASSTYRESYEQYF. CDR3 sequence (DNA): TGTGCCAGCAGCACTTACAGGGAATCCTACGAGCAGTACTTC.

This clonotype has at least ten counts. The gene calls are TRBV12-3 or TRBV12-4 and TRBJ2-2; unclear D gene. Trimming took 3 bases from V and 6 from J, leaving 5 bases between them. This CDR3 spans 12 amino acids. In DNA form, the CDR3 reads TGTGCCAGCAGTTTGGTTTCCGGGGAGCTGTTTTTT. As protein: CASSLVSGELFF.

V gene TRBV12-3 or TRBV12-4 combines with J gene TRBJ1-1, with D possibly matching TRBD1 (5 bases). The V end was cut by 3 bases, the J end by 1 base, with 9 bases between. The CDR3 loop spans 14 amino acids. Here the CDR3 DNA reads TGTGCCAGCAGTTTGAGGGGATGGAACACTGAAGCTTTCTTT. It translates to CASSLRGWNTEAFF.

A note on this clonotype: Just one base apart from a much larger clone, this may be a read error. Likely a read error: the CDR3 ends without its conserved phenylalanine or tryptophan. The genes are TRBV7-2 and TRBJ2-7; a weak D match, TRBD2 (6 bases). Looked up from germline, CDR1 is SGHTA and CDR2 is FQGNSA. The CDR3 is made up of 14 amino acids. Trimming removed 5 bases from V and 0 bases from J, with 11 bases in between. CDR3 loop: CASSHGGTSYEQYY. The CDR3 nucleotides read TGTGCCAGCAGCCATGGGGGGACCTCCTACGAGCAGTACTAC.

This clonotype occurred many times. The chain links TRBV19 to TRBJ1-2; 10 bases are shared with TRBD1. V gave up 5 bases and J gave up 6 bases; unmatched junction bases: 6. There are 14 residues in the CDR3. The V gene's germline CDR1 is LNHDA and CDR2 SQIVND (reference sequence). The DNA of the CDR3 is TGTGCCAGTAGTCCTAGACAGGGGGCTCATGGCTACACCTTC. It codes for CASSPRQGAHGYTF.

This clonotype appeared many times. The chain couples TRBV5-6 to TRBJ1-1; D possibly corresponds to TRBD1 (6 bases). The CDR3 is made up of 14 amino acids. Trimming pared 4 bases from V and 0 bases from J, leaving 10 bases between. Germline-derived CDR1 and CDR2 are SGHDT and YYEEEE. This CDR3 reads CASSVRGVNTEAFF. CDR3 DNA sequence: TGTGCCAGCAGCGTCAGGGGCGTGAACACTGAAGCTTTCTTT.

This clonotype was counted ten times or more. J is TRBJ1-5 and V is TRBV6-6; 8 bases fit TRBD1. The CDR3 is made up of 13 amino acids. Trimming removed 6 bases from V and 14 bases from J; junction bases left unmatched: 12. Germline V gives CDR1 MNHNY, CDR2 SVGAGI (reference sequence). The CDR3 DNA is TGTGCCAGCAGCAGCACGGGACAGGCCCGTGAGCATTTT. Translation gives CASSSTGQAREHF.

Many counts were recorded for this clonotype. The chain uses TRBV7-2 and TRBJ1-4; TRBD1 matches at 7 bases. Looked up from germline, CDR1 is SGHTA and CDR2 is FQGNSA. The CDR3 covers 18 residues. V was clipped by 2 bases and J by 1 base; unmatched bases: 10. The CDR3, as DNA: TGTGCCAGCAGCTTATCCCAAGTTGCAGGGGGAACTAATGAAAAACTGTTTTTT. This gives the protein CASSLSQVAGGTNEKLFF. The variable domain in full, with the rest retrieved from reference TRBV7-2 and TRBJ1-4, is GAGVSQSPSNKVTEKGKDVELRCDPISGHTALYWYRQSLGQGLEFLIYFQGNSAPDKSGLPSDRFSAERTGGSVSTLTIQRTQQEDSAVYLCASSLSQVAGGTNEKLFFGSGTQLSVL.

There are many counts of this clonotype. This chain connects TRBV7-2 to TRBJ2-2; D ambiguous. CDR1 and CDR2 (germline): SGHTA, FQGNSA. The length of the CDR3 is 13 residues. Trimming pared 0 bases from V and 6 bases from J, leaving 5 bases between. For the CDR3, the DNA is TGTGCCAGCAGCTTAGCCCGTCCCGGGGAGCTGTTTTTT. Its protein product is CASSLARPGELFF. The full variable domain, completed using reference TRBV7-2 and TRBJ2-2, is GAGVSQSPSNKVTEKGKDVELRCDPISGHTALYWYRQSLGQGLEFLIYFQGNSAPDKSGLPSDRFSAERTGGSVSTLTIQRTQQEDSAVYLCASSLARPGELFFGEGSRLTVL.

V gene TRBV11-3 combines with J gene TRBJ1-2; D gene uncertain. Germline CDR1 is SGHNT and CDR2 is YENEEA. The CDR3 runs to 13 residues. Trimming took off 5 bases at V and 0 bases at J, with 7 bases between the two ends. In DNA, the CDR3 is TGTGCCAGCAGCGTTCCTCCTAACTATGGCTACACCTTC. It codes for CASSVPPNYGYTF.

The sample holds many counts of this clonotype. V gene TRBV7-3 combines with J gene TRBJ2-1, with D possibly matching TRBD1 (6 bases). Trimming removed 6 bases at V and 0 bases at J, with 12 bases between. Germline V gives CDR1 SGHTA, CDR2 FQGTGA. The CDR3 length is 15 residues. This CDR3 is CASSKGGASYNEQFF. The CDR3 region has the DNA TGTGCCAGCAGTAAAGGGGGTGCCTCCTACAATGAGCAGTTCTTC.